Many counts were recorded for the clone carrying this T cell receptor (beta chain). The antigen is unknown. These data belong to a study of T cells in Graves' hyperthyroidism and ophthalmopathy. Study-level results: Ophthalmopathy and stable hyperthyroidism were told apart by a 13 V-J model.

The V end was cut by 6 bases, the J end by 4 bases, with 13 bases between. The length of the CDR3 is 13 residues. Germline CDR1 SQVTM, CDR2 ANQGSEA. Stable Graves' hyperthyroidism denoted no ophthalmopathy progression over 18 months. Lactation, pregnancy, other autoimmune disease or uncontrolled infection excluded patients. Diagnoses used clinical symptoms, serum thyroxine and TRAb, thyroid ultrasound and orbital computed tomography. From RNA transcripts, TCR beta CDR3 regions were amplified. Carried out on the TCR CDR3, a first-round RT-PCR used the HTBI primer set. MiXCR was run by TCRdb on the multiplex PCR reads, yielding one entry per CDR3 protein. The sample contains 600,000 or so distinct CDR3 sequences, approximately 44% of which appear only once.

The clonotype originates from a woman aged 18 to 35 with Graves' hyperthyroidism. Material: peripheral blood or thyroid tissue (not recorded which). The rearrangement uses TRBV29-1 and TRBJ1-5; D ambiguous. CDR3 loop: CSVAREPNQPQHF. For the CDR3, the DNA is TGCAGCGTCGCCCGGGAACCTAATCAGCCCCAGCATTTT.